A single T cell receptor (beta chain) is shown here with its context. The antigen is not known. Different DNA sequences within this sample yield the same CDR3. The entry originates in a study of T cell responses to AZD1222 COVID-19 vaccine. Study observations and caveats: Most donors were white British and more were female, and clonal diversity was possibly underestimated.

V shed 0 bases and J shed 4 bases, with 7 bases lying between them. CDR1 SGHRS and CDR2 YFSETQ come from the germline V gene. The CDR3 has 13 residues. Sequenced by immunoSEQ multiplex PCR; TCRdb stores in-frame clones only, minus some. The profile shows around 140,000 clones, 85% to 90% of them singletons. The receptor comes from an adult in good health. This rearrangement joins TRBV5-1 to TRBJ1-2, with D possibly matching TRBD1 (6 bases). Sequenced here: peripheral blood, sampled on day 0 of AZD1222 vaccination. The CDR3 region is CASSLEQGYGYTF. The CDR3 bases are TGCGCCAGCAGCTTGGAACAGGGCTATGGCTACACCTTC.